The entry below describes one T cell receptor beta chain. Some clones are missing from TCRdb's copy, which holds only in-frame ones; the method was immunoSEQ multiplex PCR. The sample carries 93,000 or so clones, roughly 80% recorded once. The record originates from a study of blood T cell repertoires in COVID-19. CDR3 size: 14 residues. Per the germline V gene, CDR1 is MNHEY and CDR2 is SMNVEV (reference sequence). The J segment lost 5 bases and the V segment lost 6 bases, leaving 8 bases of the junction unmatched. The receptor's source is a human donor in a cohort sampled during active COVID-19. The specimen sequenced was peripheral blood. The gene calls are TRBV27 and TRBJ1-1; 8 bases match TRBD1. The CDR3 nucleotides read TGTGCCAGCAGATTAGCAGGGGGCCCAACTGAAGCTTTCTTT. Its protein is CASRLAGGPTEAFF.